The 23 T cell receptor beta chains in this list originate from one sample, sequenced in a study of cytomegalovirus exposure and HLA in healthy donors. The data were produced by immunoSEQ multiplex PCR, yet TCRdb's version contains in-frame clones alone and is incomplete. The sample lists 220,000 or so clones, 90% to 95% occurring once. The sample comprised PBMCs. These TCRs come from a woman aged 18-30 years in good health and CMV-seronegative.

This CDR3 is CASSEGPEGTEAFF. The CDR3 nucleotides read TGCGCCAGCAGTGAGGGCCCCGAGGGCACTGAAGCTTTCTTT. The V call is TRBV10-1, the J call TRBJ1-1; D is unresolved. The CDR3 covers 14 residues. The V end was cut by 2 bases, the J end by 4 bases, with 11 bases between. The germline gives CDR1 WNHNN, CDR2 SYGVQD (reference sequence).

The chain combines TRBV27 with TRBJ1-1; 8 bases agree with TRBD1. Germline V gene lookup returns CDR1 MNHEY and CDR2 SMNVEV (reference sequence). The CDR3 has 13 residues. The junction had 7 bases not matched to a gene; V was cut back by 8 bases and J by 5 bases. The CDR3 is CASCTGGCTEAFF. Here the CDR3 DNA reads TGTGCCAGCTGTACAGGGGGTTGTACTGAAGCTTTCTTT.

V gene TRBV6-1 combines with J gene TRBJ2-1; 9 bases align to TRBD2. V shed 2 bases and J 6 bases; nucleotides not matched to a gene: 5. The CDR3 is 15 amino acids. CDR1 is MNHNS, CDR2 SASEGT, per germline. The chain's CDR3 is CASSEMGLALNEQFF. Written as DNA, the CDR3 is TGTGCCAGCAGTGAAATGGGACTAGCACTCAATGAGCAGTTCTTC.

The chain joins TRBV6-1 to TRBJ1-3; D may be TRBD1 (5 bases). The V end was cut by 1 base, the J end by 0 bases, with 10 bases between. CDR1 MNHNS and CDR2 SASEGT come from the germline V gene. The CDR3 length is 16 residues. CDR3 bases: TGTGCCAGCAGTGAAGAGCGGGGACTCTCTGGAAACACCATATATTTT. Its protein is CASSEERGLSGNTIYF.

V is TRBV1 and J is TRBJ2-5; no check of the table's D call, TRBD2, against the DNA was made. TRBV1 is given as a pseudogene. The CDR3 is 17 amino acids. CDR3 DNA: TGCACCAGCAGCCGCGATACCGGGACTAGCGTTCAAGAGACCCAGTACTTC. Residues: CTSSRDTGTSVQETQYF.

This chain connects TRBV28 to TRBJ2-3; 14 bases map to TRBD2. V trimming: 1 base; J trimming: 3 bases; junction bases outside the gene matches: 6. CDR1 is MDHEN, CDR2 SYDVKM, per germline. This CDR3 is 18 amino acids long. CDR3 DNA sequence: TGTGCCAGCAGTTTATTTAGACGGACTAGCGGGAGGACAGATACGCAGTATTTT. Its translation is CASSLFRRTSGRTDTQYF.

This clone was seen once. The chain joins TRBV7-6 to TRBJ1-1; possible D gene TRBD1, 6 bases. Germline V gene lookup returns CDR1 SGHVS and CDR2 FNYEAQ. Trimming took 1 base from V and 3 from J, leaving 12 bases between them. The length of the CDR3 is 15 residues. CDR3 residues: CASSLEAGADTEAFF. CDR3 bases: TGTGCCAGCAGCTTAGAGGCAGGGGCGGACACTGAAGCTTTCTTT. The full variable domain, its missing parts supplied by reference TRBV7-6 and TRBJ1-1, is GAGVSQSPRYKVTKRGQDVALRCDPISGHVSLYWYRQALGQGPEFLTYFNYEAQQDKSGLPNDRFSAERPEGSISTLTIQRTEQRDSAMYRCASSLEAGADTEAFFGQGTRLTVV.

The V call is TRBV7-2, the J call TRBJ2-1; D is ambiguous. Germline values: CDR1 SGHTA, CDR2 FQGNSA. V dropped 1 base and J dropped 5 bases, with 9 bases sitting between them. The CDR3 consists of 14 residues. The CDR3 protein is CASSLVLHNNEQFF. CDR3 sequence (DNA): TGTGCCAGCAGCTTAGTATTGCACAACAATGAGCAGTTCTTC.

This chain joins TRBV20-1 and TRBJ1-4, with TRBD1 as a possible D gene (5 bases). Deletions cut 5 bases from V and 11 bases from J, with 12 bases between. The CDR3 consists of 11 residues. The germline V gene encodes CDR1 DFQATT and CDR2 SNEGSKA (reference sequence). The CDR3 region has the DNA TGCAGTGCTGGTACATCAGGGAAACTGTTTTTT. Its protein is CSAGTSGKLFF.

CDR3 in DNA: TGTGCCAGCAGCGTAGATGAGACAGGGCTTAAGGATGAGCAGTTCTTC. Its protein is CASSVDETGLKDEQFF. The chain employs TRBV9 and TRBJ2-1; TRBD1 matches at 7 bases. Germline CDR1 SGDLS, CDR2 YYNGEE. This CDR3 contains 16 residues. Trimming at V came to 0 bases and at J to 8 bases, leaving 11 bases not matched to a gene.

V gene TRBV6-1 combines with J gene TRBJ1-2; 8 bases align to TRBD1. CDR1 MNHNS and CDR2 SASEGT come from the germline V gene. CDR3 size: 14 residues. Trimming at V came to 7 bases and at J to 7 bases, leaving 11 bases not matched to a gene. As DNA, the CDR3 is TGTGCCAGCACCGAGCCAGGGGGCTGGGGTGGCTACACCTTC. Translation: CASTEPGGWGGYTF.

The V gene is TRBV7-2, the J gene TRBJ2-7, with a tentative D call TRBD2 (7 bases). Trimming pared 4 bases from V and 3 bases from J, leaving 10 bases between. The CDR3 loop spans 13 amino acids. Per germline, CDR1 SGHTA and CDR2 FQGNSA. The CDR3: CASSWRGGYEQYF. DNA for the CDR3: TGTGCCAGCAGCTGGAGGGGGGGCTACGAGCAGTACTTC.

The V and J genes are TRBV19 and TRBJ1-5, with no clear D. Trimming took off 5 bases at V and 11 bases at J, with 13 bases between the two ends. The CDR3 is 12 amino acids. Germline V lookup: CDR1 LNHDA, CDR2 SQIVND (reference sequence). The DNA for the CDR3 is TGTGCCAGTAGTCTCCAATTCGAGTCCCAGCATTTT. The encoded protein is CASSLQFESQHF.

This chain joins TRBV9 and TRBJ2-1; 8 bases are shared with TRBD2. The germline V gene encodes CDR1 SGDLS and CDR2 YYNGEE. The CDR3 is 15 amino acids. With 2 bases clipped from V and 6 bases from J, the junction kept 7 bases outside the gene matches. DNA of the CDR3: TGTGCCAGCAGCGTGGGAGCGGGAGAGGCCAATGAGCAGTTCTTC. It codes for CASSVGAGEANEQFF.

This clone was detected once. This chain joins TRBV7-3 and TRBJ2-2, with 7 positions matching TRBD1. CDR1 is SGHTA and CDR2 is FQGTGA in the germline V gene. V shed 6 bases and J 3 bases; nucleotides not matched to a gene: 4. CDR3 length equals 14 residues. The CDR3 region is CASRSGGYTGELFF. The CDR3 DNA is TGTGCCAGCAGGTCAGGGGGTTACACCGGGGAGCTGTTTTTT.

The chain employs TRBV19 and TRBJ2-1; TRBD2 agrees at 10 bases. CDR3 size: 17 residues. Germline V lookup: CDR1 LNHDA, CDR2 SQIVND (reference sequence). J gave up 5 bases and V 4 bases, and 11 bases lay outside the gene matches. This chain's CDR3 is CASSTVAGGRGDNEQFF. In DNA, the CDR3 is TGTGCCAGTAGTACTGTAGCGGGAGGTCGCGGGGACAATGAGCAGTTCTTC.

This clone has only a few counts. The genes are TRBV7-2 and TRBJ2-7, with D tentatively TRBD1 (6 bases). Trimming took 5 bases from V and 2 from J, leaving 10 bases between them. The CDR3 consists of 13 residues. In germline, CDR1 is SGHTA, CDR2 FQGNSA. CDR3 region: CASSPDRAYEQYF. The CDR3 DNA reads TGTGCCAGCAGCCCGGACAGAGCCTACGAGCAGTACTTC.

V and J are TRBV6-6 and TRBJ2-1; 11 bases line up with TRBD2. Losses at the gene ends were 4 bases for V and 2 bases for J; bases not matched to a gene: 4. CDR1 and CDR2 (germline): MNHNY, SVGAGI (reference sequence). The CDR3 contains 16 residues. CDR3: CASSSHSGRAYNEQFF. CDR3 sequence (DNA): TGTGCCAGCAGTTCCCATAGCGGGAGGGCCTACAATGAGCAGTTCTTC.

CDR3 region: CASSQGGSAYNEQFF. The CDR3 region has the DNA TGTGCCAGCAGCCAAGGAGGGAGCGCCTACAATGAGCAGTTCTTC. The chain joins TRBV7-8 to TRBJ2-1, with a possible D match to TRBD2 (6 bases). The CDR3 sequence is 15 residues long. Per the germline V gene, CDR1 is SGHVS and CDR2 is FQNEAQ. Trimming pared 5 bases from V and 2 bases from J, leaving 13 bases between.

This clone was seen only once. The J gene is TRBJ2-7, the V gene TRBV30; 7 bases line up with TRBD1. With 2 bases clipped from V and 6 bases from J, the junction kept 13 bases outside the gene matches. Germline V gene sequence: CDR1 GTSNPN, CDR2 SVGIG (reference sequence). The CDR3 covers 15 residues. Here the CDR3 DNA reads TGTGCCTGGAGTCCTCGGGGACAGCTAAACGGCGAGCAGTACTTC. Protein sequence: CAWSPRGQLNGEQYF.

This clone was detected only a few times. This chain uses TRBV19 with TRBJ2-2; D remains ambiguous. Trimming stripped 8 bases from V and 0 bases from J, with 7 bases between. There are 13 residues in the CDR3. From germline, CDR1 is LNHDA and CDR2 SQIVND (reference sequence). The CDR3 bases are TGTGCCAGTCCTACTCCGAACACCGGGGAGCTGTTTTTT. It encodes CASPTPNTGELFF.

This clone came up once. The chain recombines TRBV4-1 with TRBJ2-2; 9 positions match TRBD2. CDR1 is MGHRA, CDR2 YSYEKL, per germline. CDR3 length: 15 residues. V dropped 5 bases and J dropped 4; count of bases not matched to a gene: 5. CDR3 residues: CASSLAGASTGELFF. The CDR3 DNA reads as TGCGCCAGCAGCTTAGCGGGAGCGTCCACCGGGGAGCTGTTTTTT.

This clone was counted once. The J gene is TRBJ2-1, the V gene TRBV25-1, with 10 bases lining up with TRBD2. This CDR3 has 15 residues. Losses at the gene ends were 10 bases for V and 7 bases for J; bases not matched to a gene: 13. Germline CDR1 MGHDK, CDR2 SYGVNS. The CDR3 DNA follows: TGTGCCATCTCACCGGGACTAGCGAACCAAAATGAGCAGTTCTTC. Its translation: CAISPGLANQNEQFF.